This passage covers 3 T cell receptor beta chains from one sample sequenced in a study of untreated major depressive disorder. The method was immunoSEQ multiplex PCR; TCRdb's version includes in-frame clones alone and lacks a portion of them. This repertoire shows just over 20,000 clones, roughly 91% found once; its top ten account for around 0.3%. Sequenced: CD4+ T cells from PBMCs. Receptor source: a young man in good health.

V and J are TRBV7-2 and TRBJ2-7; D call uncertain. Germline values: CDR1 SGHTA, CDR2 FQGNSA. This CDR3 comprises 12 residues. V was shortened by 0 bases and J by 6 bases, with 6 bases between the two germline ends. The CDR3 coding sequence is TGTGCCAGCAGCTTAGCGCTGGGCGAGCAGTACTTC. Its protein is CASSLALGEQYF. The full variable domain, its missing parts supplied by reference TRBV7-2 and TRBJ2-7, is GAGVSQSPSNKVTEKGKDVELRCDPISGHTALYWYRQSLGQGLEFLIYFQGNSAPDKSGLPSDRFSAERTGGSVSTLTIQRTQQEDSAVYLCASSLALGEQYFGPGTRLTVT.

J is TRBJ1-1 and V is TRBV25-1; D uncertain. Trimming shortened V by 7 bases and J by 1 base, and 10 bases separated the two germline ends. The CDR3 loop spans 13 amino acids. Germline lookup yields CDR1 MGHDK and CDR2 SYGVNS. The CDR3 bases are TGTGCCAGCACCTTCGGACGGAACACTGAAGCTTTCTTT. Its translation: CASTFGRNTEAFF.

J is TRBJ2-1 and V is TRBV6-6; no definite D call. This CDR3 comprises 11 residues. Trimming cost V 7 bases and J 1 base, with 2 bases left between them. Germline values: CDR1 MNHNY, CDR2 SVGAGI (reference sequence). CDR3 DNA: TGTGCCAGCACGTCCTACAATGAGCAGTTCTTC. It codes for CASTSYNEQFF.